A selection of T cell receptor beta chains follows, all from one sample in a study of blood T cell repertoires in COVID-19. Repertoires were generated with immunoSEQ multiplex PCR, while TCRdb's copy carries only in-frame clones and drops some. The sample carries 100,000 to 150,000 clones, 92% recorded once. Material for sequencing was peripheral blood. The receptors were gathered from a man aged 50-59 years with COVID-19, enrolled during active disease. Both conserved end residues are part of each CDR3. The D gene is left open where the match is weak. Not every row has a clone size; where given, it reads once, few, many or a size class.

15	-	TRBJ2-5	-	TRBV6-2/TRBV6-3	TGTGCCAGCAGTTACCCCTCCGCGGGTCAAGAGACCCAGTACTTC	CASSYPSAGQETQYF
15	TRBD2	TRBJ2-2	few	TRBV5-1	TGCGCCAGCAGCGCGGGGGGGAAGTTCACCGGGGAGCTGTTTTTT	CASSAGGKFTGELFF
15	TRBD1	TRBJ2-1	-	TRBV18	TGTGCCAGCTCACTTGCGGGACAGGGGGCGTTTGAGCAGTTCTTC	CASSLAGQGAFEQFF
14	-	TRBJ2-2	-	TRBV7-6	TGTGCCAGCAGCTTAGGGGCCGAAGCCGGGGAGCTGTTTTTT	CASSLGAEAGELFF
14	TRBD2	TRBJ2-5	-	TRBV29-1	TGCAGCGGGGGGCCAGCGGGAGGATCAGAGACCCAGTACTTC	CSGGPAGGSETQYF
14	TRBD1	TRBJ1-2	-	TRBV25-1	TGTGCCAGCAGTCAGACAGGGGAAAACTATGGCTACACCTTC	CASSQTGENYGYTF
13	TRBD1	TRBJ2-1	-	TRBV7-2	TGTGCCAGCAGCGGATACAGGGGGATTGAGCAGTTCTTC	CASSGYRGIEQFF
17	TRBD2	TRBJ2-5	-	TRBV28	TGTGCCAGCAGTTTATTCGGGACTAGCGGGAAGAAAGAGACCCAGTACTTC	CASSLFGTSGKKETQYF
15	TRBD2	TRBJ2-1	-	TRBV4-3	TGCGCCAGCAGCCAAGGACTAGCGGGAGGGGATGAGCAGTTCTTC	CASSQGLAGGDEQFF
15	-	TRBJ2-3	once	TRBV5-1	TGCGCCAGCAGCTTAAGCACGGACCTGGGGGGAACGCAGTATTTT	CASSLSTDLGGTQYF
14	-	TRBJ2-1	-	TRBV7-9	TGTGCCAGCAGCTCCCGTAGTGGTTACAATGAGCAGTTCTTC	CASSSRSGYNEQFF
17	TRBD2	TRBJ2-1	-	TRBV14	TGTGCCAGCAGCCAAGATCCTGGGACTAGCGGGAAAAATGAGCAGTTCTTC	CASSQDPGTSGKNEQFF
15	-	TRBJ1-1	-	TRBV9	TGTGCCAGCAGCGTAAGGGCAGGGGTGGGGACTGAAGCTTTCTTT	CASSVRAGVGTEAFF
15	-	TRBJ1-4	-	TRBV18	TGTGCCAGCTCACCAATTAGCGGGGGCGAGGGAAAAACTGTTTTT	CASSPISGGEGKTVF
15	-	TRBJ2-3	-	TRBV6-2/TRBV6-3	TGTGCCAGCAGTTACGCGGCGTCCGGCACAGATACGCAGTATTTT	CASSYAASGTDTQYF
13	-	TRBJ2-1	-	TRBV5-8	TGTGCCAGCAGCATGGCGCGTACCGCGGAGCAGTTCTTC	CASSMARTAEQFF
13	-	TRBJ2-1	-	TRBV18	TGTGCCAGCTCACGGACATATAACAATGAGCAGTTCTTC	CASSRTYNNEQFF
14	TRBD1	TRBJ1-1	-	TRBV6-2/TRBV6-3	TGTGCCAGCAGTTCTGGAGGGGGCGGCACTGAAGCTTTCTTT	CASSSGGGGTEAFF
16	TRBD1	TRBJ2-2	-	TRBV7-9	TGTGCCAGCAGCTCTCCTAGACAGGGGTCCACCGGGGAGCTGTTTTTT	CASSSPRQGSTGELFF
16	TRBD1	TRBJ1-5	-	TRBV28	TGTGCCAGCAGTTTGGTCAACACAGGGGGTAATCAGCCCCAGCATTTT	CASSLVNTGGNQPQHF
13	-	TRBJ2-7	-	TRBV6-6	TGTGCCAGCAGCAAAGACAGGTTCAACGAGCAGTACTTC	CASSKDRFNEQYF
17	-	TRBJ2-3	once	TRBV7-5	TGTGTCAGAAGCTTCCTGACTAGCGGGAGGGCCCCAGATACGCAGTATTTT	CVRSFLTSGRAPDTQYF
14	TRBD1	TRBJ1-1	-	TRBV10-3	TGTGCCATCAAGTCGACAGGGCAGGGCACTGAAGCTTTCTTT	CAIKSTGQGTEAFF
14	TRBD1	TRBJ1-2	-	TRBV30	TGTGCCTGGAGGGCGACAGGGGGGTCGGGTGGCTACACCTTC	CAWRATGGSGGYTF
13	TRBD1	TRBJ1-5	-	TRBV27	TGTGCCAGCAGACAGGGGACCGGGCAGCCCCAGCATTTT	CASRQGTGQPQHF
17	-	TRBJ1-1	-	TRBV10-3	TGTGCCATCAGTGAGCCGTTGGGGGGGACTGCAAACACTGAAGCTTTCTTT	CAISEPLGGTANTEAFF
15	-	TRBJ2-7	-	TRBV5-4	TGTGCCAGCAGCTTGGGACTAGTGAACTCCTACGAGCAGTACTTC	CASSLGLVNSYEQYF
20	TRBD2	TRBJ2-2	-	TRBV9	TGTGCCAGCAGCGTAGCCCCGGGACTAGCGGGAGGGCCTGGCACCGGGGAGCTGTTTTTT	CASSVAPGLAGGPGTGELFF
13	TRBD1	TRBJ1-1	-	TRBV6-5	TGTGCCAGCAGCCGGGACAGGGCCACTGAAGCTTTCTTT	CASSRDRATEAFF
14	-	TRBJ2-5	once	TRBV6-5	TGTGCCAGCAGTTACTCCCTGTACCAAGAGACCCAGTACTTC	CASSYSLYQETQYF
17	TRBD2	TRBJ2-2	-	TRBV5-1	TGCGCCAGCAGTCGTGGGACTAGCGGGAGAGGCACCGGGGAGCTGTTTTTT	CASSRGTSGRGTGELFF
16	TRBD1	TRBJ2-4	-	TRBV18	TGTGCCAGCTCACCACCAGGGGGCTATGTCAAAAACATTCAGTACTTC	CASSPPGGYVKNIQYF
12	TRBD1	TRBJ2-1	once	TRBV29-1	TGCAGCGCTCTGGGACAGGGCAATGAGCAGTTCTTC	CSALGQGNEQFF
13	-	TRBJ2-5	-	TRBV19	TGTGCCAGTAGTACAACTAGAGAGGAGACCCAGTACTTC	CASSTTREETQYF
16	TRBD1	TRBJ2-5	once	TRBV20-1	TGCAGTGCTAGTTCTAGGGGGCGCGTCTTGGGAGAGACCCAGTACTTC	CSASSRGRVLGETQYF
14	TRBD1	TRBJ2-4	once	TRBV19	TGTGCCAGTAGTATGGGACAGGCCAAAAACATTCAGTACTTC	CASSMGQAKNIQYF
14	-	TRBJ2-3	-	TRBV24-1	TGTGCCACCAGTGTTCCGGGAGAAGGAGATACGCAGTATTTT	CATSVPGEGDTQYF
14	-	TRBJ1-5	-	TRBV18	TGTGCCAGCTCACGACAGCAGGGTGGGCAGCCCCAGCATTTT	CASSRQQGGQPQHF
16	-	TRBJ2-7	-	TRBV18	TGTGCCAGCTCACCGGCCACTAGCACCGACTCCTACGAGCAGTACTTC	CASSPATSTDSYEQYF
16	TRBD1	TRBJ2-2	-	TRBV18	TGTGCCAGCTCACCACGAGAGGGGGCCTTACCCGGGGAGCTGTTTTTT	CASSPREGALPGELFF
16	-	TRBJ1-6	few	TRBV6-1	TGTGCCAGCAGTGATTTCGGCAGGGTGTTTGGTTCACCCCTCCACTTT	CASSDFGRVFGSPLHF
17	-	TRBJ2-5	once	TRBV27	TGTGCCAGCAGTCGGAAGCTTGAGACACAGACGAAGGAGACCCAGTACTTC	CASSRKLETQTKETQYF
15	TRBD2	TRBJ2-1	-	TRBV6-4	TGTGCCAGCAGTGACGGAGCGGGACTCTACAATGAGCAGTTCTTC	CASSDGAGLYNEQFF
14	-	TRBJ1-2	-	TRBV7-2	TGTGCCAGCAGCATAAATCCAGGAGGTAGAGGCTACACCTTC	CASSINPGGRGYTF
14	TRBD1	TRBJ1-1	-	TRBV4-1	TGCGCCAGCAGCCACGGGACAGCCGGGACTGAAGCTTTCTTT	CASSHGTAGTEAFF
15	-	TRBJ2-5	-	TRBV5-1	TGCGCCAGCAGCTTGGCCCCTAGCTTTAGAGAGACCCAGTACTTC	CASSLAPSFRETQYF
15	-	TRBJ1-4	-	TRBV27	TGTGCCAGCAGTTTATCGTTAGCAACTAATGAAAAACTGTTTTTT	CASSLSLATNEKLFF
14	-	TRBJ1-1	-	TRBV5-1	TGCGCCAGCAGCTTGGAGTCCCTCGGCACTGAAGCTTTCTTT	CASSLESLGTEAFF
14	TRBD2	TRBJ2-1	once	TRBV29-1	TGCAGCGTCGACTCTAGCGGGGCAGGGAATGAGCAGTTCTTC	CSVDSSGAGNEQFF
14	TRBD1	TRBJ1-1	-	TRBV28	TGTGCCAGCAGTTTAGGAGACAGGGCTTCCAAGGCTTTCTTT	CASSLGDRASKAFF
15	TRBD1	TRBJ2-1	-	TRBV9	TGTGCCAGCAGCCCCCGGACAGGGTTCAGTAATGAGCAGTTCTTC	CASSPRTGFSNEQFF
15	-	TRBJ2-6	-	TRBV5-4	TGTGCCAGCAGCTTGATCCAATCTGGGGCCAACGTCCTGACTTTC	CASSLIQSGANVLTF
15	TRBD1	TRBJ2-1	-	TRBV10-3	TGTGCCATCAGTGAGCAGGCGACAGGGGGCAATGAGCAGTTCTTC	CAISEQATGGNEQFF
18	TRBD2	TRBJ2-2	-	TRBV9	TGTGCCAGCAGCGCAGGACTAGCGGGAGGGTCGTTAATCGGGGAGCTGTTTTTT	CASSAGLAGGSLIGELFF
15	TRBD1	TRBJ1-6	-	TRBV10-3	TGTGCCATCAGCAACCTGGGACAGACTAATTCACCCCTCCACTTT	CAISNLGQTNSPLHF